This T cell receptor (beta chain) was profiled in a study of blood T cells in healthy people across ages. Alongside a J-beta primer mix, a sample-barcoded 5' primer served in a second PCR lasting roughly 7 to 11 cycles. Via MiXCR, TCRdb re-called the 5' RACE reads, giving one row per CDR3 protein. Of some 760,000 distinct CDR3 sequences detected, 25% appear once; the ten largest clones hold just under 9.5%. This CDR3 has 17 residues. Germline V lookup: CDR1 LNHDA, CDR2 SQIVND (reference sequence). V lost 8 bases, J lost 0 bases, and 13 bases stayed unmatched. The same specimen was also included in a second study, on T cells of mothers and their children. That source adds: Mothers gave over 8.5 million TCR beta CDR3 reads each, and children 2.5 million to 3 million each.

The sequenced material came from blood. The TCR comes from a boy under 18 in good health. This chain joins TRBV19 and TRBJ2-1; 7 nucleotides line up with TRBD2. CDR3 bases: TGTGCCAGTGCTCGGTCGACAGCGGGAAGCTCCTACAATGAGCAGTTCTTC. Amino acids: CASARSTAGSSYNEQFF.